A selection of T cell receptor beta chains follows, all from one sample in a study of cytomegalovirus exposure and HLA in healthy donors. TCRdb keeps only in-frame clones here, not all; method: immunoSEQ multiplex PCR. This sample has over 100,000 clones, with roughly 90% found just once. Sample: PBMCs. The receptor source for this set is a woman aged 18 to 35 in good health and CMV-seropositive. Each CDR3 is given with its conserved first and last residue. The D gene is left open where the match is weak. Not every row has a clone size; where given, it reads once, few, many or a size class.

D: .
length: 20
size: .
V: TRBV9
J: TRBJ2-6
CDR3: CASSVSGGFQGASGANVLTF
DNA: TGTGCCAGCAGCGTAAGCGGGGGGTTCCAGGGGGCGTCTGGGGCCAACGTCCTGACTTTC

D: TRBD2
length: 11
size: .
V: TRBV7-2
J: TRBJ2-7
CDR3: CASGTRYEQYF
DNA: TGTGCCAGCGGGACTAGATACGAGCAGTACTTC

D: TRBD1
length: 16
size: .
V: TRBV5-1
J: TRBJ2-2
CDR3: CASSLFGTGNTGELFF
DNA: TGCGCCAGCAGCTTGTTTGGGACAGGGAACACCGGGGAGCTGTTTTTT

D: TRBD1
length: 14
size: .
V: TRBV27
J: TRBJ1-2
CDR3: CASTPRTGASGYTF
DNA: TGTGCCAGCACTCCTAGGACAGGGGCCTCTGGCTACACCTTC

D: TRBD2
length: 17
size: .
V: TRBV5-4
J: TRBJ2-3
CDR3: CASSATSGGSRGRTQYF
DNA: TGTGCCAGCAGCGCGACTAGCGGGGGGTCACGGGGGAGAACGCAGTATTTT

D: .
length: 12
size: .
V: TRBV30
J: TRBJ1-2
CDR3: CAWSVTAYGYTF
DNA: TGTGCCTGGAGTGTAACAGCCTATGGCTACACCTTC

D: TRBD1
length: 14
size: .
V: TRBV19
J: TRBJ1-2
CDR3: CASSRGQGAWGYTF
DNA: TGTGCCAGTAGTAGAGGACAGGGGGCATGGGGCTACACCTTC

D: .
length: 18
size: few
V: TRBV19
J: TRBJ1-4
CDR3: CASSIDPSSATTNEKLFF
DNA: TGTGCCAGTAGTATAGATCCGAGCTCCGCTACAACTAATGAAAAACTGTTTTTT

D: .
length: 18
size: .
V: TRBV5-6
J: TRBJ1-5
CDR3: CASRLGSYTGNKGQPQHF
DNA: TGTGCCAGCCGCTTGGGGTCGTACACAGGGAATAAAGGTCAGCCCCAGCATTTT

D: TRBD2
length: 15
size: .
V: TRBV29-1
J: TRBJ2-1
CDR3: CSVDGTSPGNNEQFF
DNA: TGCAGCGTTGACGGGACTAGCCCAGGAAACAATGAGCAGTTCTTC

D: TRBD1
length: 15
size: .
V: TRBV5-1
J: TRBJ1-4
CDR3: CASSQGTGVWEKLFF
DNA: TGCGCCAGCAGCCAGGGGACAGGGGTTTGGGAAAAACTGTTTTTT

D: .
length: 12
size: .
V: TRBV29-1
J: TRBJ1-3
CDR3: CSVARGGNTIYF
DNA: TGCAGCGTTGCTAGGGGTGGAAACACCATATATTTT

D: .
length: 12
size: .
V: TRBV2
J: TRBJ2-7
CDR3: CASSTASYEQYF
DNA: TGTGCCAGCAGTACAGCCTCTTACGAGCAGTACTTC

D: TRBD2
length: 15
size: .
V: TRBV7-3
J: TRBJ2-1
CDR3: CASSSSGRSYNEQFF
DNA: TGTGCCAGCAGCTCTAGCGGGAGGTCCTACAATGAGCAGTTCTTC

D: TRBD2
length: 15
size: .
V: TRBV5-1
J: TRBJ2-5
CDR3: CASFPGLDGIGTQYF
DNA: TGCGCCAGCTTCCCGGGACTAGACGGTATAGGGACCCAGTACTTC